This T cell receptor (beta chain) came from a study of cytomegalovirus exposure and HLA in healthy donors. PCR amplification relied on 60 Vbeta primers (plus 13 Jbeta primers). Method: immunoSEQ multiplex PCR; TCRdb's copy keeps in-frame clones and lacks some. The table has about 180,000 clones, roughly 76% seen once; the top ten hold 4.9%. Overall study results and limits: Common viral pathogens seemed to be connected with several of the most significant clusters, according to a later analysis. According to a later analysis, most TCR beta chains associated with CMV appeared HLA-restricted.

Donors were nominally healthy when sampled, though unrecorded immune exposures were likely. In the case of this clone: Its matching antigen is unknown.

V was pared by 3 bases and J by 1 base, with 9 bases between. Germline CDR1 reads SEHNR; CDR2 reads FQNEAQ (reference sequence). The CDR3 contains 14 residues. The chain is built from TRBV7-9 and TRBJ1-1; no firm D call. The sequencing input was PBMCs. The TCR sequence derives from a woman under 30 in good health and CMV-seropositive. CDR3 loop: CASSFFSRNTEAFF. The CDR3 region has the DNA TGTGCCAGCAGCTTCTTTAGTCGGAACACTGAAGCTTTCTTT.